The 26 T cell receptor beta chains listed next were all sequenced from one sample in a study of cytomegalovirus exposure and HLA in healthy donors. Vbeta (60) and Jbeta (13) primers were used in the PCR. Some clones are missing from TCRdb's copy, which holds only in-frame ones; the method was immunoSEQ multiplex PCR. The sample comprises 150,000 to 200,000 clones, roughly 84% of which are singletons, and around 0.27% rests with the top ten. The sample was PBMCs. The receptors come from a boy between 5 and 17 years old in good health and CMV-seronegative.

The chain combines TRBV29-1 with TRBJ1-1; D not resolved. Trimming removed 7 bases from V and 3 bases from J, with 21 bases in between. Germline lookup yields CDR1 SQVTM and CDR2 ANQGSEA. CDR3 length equals 15 residues. In DNA, the CDR3 is TGCAGCGCCGAAAACCGGGTCTCGGCGGACACTGAAGCTTTCTTT. This encodes CSAENRVSADTEAFF.

This sequence joins TRBV29-1 and TRBJ2-7, with TRBD1 as a possible D gene (6 bases). The CDR3 loop spans 12 amino acids. Germline assignment: CDR1 SQVTM and CDR2 ANQGSEA. Deletions cut 4 bases from V and 4 bases from J, with 11 bases between. CDR3 coding DNA: TGCAGCGTTGGCCCAGGGGAGTACGAGCAGTACTTC. This encodes CSVGPGEYEQYF.

This clone was detected only once. The genes are TRBV15 and TRBJ2-1; 11 bases match TRBD2. CDR1 LNHNV and CDR2 YYDKDF come from the germline V gene (reference sequence). V lost 3 bases and J lost 4; bases outside the gene matches: 17. The CDR3 totals 20 residues. The CDR3 sequence is CATSRQSIAGGPSSYNEQFF. CDR3 coding DNA: TGTGCCACCAGCAGGCAGTCCATAGCGGGAGGGCCTTCGTCGTACAATGAGCAGTTCTTC.

J is TRBJ2-1 and V is TRBV2; 11 bases are a match to TRBD1. Germline-derived CDR1 and CDR2 are SNHLY and FYNNEI. The CDR3 extends over 15 amino acids. With V trimmed by 3 bases and J by 8 bases, 6 bases remained unmatched. CDR3 region: CASSEDRGRSHEQFF. In DNA, the CDR3 is TGTGCCAGCAGTGAGGACAGGGGGCGATCCCATGAGCAGTTCTTC.

The rearrangement links TRBV4-3 to TRBJ2-3; TRBD2 might be the D (6 bases). The CDR3 is made up of 16 amino acids. V was clipped by 0 bases and J by 2 bases, with 12 bases between them. CDR1 and CDR2 from the germline V gene are LGHNA and YSLEER. The CDR3 DNA sequence: TGCGCCAGCAGCCAAGATTATGGAGGGGCCACAGATACGCAGTATTTT. Its protein is CASSQDYGGATDTQYF.

Here the CDR3 DNA reads TGCAGCGTTGAAGATGGGAGGCCTCCCTATGGCTACACCTTC. Its protein product is CSVEDGRPPYGYTF. The chain employs TRBV29-1 and TRBJ1-2; no clear D gene. Germline CDR1 is SQVTM and CDR2 is ANQGSEA. This CDR3 is built from 14 residues. Trimming removed 0 bases from V and 4 bases from J, with 12 bases in between.

The V gene is TRBV7-3, the J gene TRBJ2-1, with D tentatively TRBD1 (5 bases). There are 16 residues in the CDR3. Germline V gene sequence: CDR1 SGHTA, CDR2 FQGTGA. Trimming shortened V by 2 bases and J by 5 bases, and 16 bases separated the two germline ends. CDR3 sequence: CASSLRGRVIHNEQFF. As DNA, the CDR3 is TGTGCCAGCAGCTTACGTGGCAGGGTGATTCACAATGAGCAGTTCTTC.

The sample holds a few counts of this clone. The chain has TRBV6-4 and TRBJ2-1; 9 nucleotides align to TRBD2. This CDR3 region has 15 residues. The germline gives CDR1 MRHNA, CDR2 SNTAGT. V lost 5 bases and J lost 8; bases outside the gene matches: 10. CDR3 sequence reads: CASSQASGNMDEQFF. The CDR3 bases are TGTGCCAGCAGTCAGGCTAGCGGGAATATGGATGAGCAGTTCTTC.

The V call is TRBV25-1, the J call TRBJ1-1; TRBD1 matches at 7 bases. This CDR3 is built from 13 residues. Trimming removed 6 bases from V and 9 bases from J; junction bases left unmatched: 10. The germline gives CDR1 MGHDK, CDR2 SYGVNS. CDR3 loop: CASSGRGQQKAFF. The CDR3 coding sequence is TGTGCCAGCAGCGGAAGGGGACAGCAAAAAGCTTTCTTT.

The chain links TRBV5-1 to TRBJ2-3; the match to TRBD1 covers 8 bases. Losses at the gene ends were 4 bases for V and 0 bases for J; bases not matched to a gene: 7. The germline V gene has CDR1 SGHRS and CDR2 YFSETQ. The CDR3 consists of 16 residues. The DNA of the CDR3 is TGCGCCAGCAGCACGCGACAGGGGCCGAGCACAGATACGCAGTATTTT. Its translation is CASSTRQGPSTDTQYF.

The rearrangement uses TRBV30 and TRBJ2-5, with unresolved D. Trimming removed 6 bases at V and 2 bases at J, with 13 bases between. Per the germline V gene, CDR1 is GTSNPN and CDR2 is SVGIG (reference sequence). The CDR3 contains 13 residues. This CDR3 reads CACTGAEQETQYF. Written as DNA, the CDR3 is TGTGCCTGTACTGGAGCTGAACAAGAGACCCAGTACTTC. Filled out from reference TRBV30 and TRBJ2-5, the complete variable domain reads SQTIHQWPATLVQPVGSPLSLECTVEGTSNPNLYWYRQAAGRGLQLLFYSVGIGQISSEVPQNLSASRPQDRQFILSSKKLLLSDSGFYLCACTGAEQETQYFGPGTRLLVL.

The chain carries TRBV9 and TRBJ2-2; possible D gene TRBD1, 5 bases. V was shortened by 0 bases and J by 4 bases, with 16 bases between the two germline ends. This CDR3 has 17 amino acids. The V gene's germline CDR1 is SGDLS and CDR2 YYNGEE. The CDR3 here is CASSVGSWQGGTGELFF. The CDR3 bases are TGTGCCAGCAGCGTAGGATCGTGGCAGGGCGGCACCGGGGAGCTGTTTTTT.

The CDR3 here is CASSQGPGGADQPQHF. The CDR3 nucleotides are TGTGCCAGCAGCCAAGGGCCAGGGGGCGCAGATCAGCCCCAGCATTTT. This rearrangement joins TRBV14 to TRBJ1-5; 8 nucleotides match TRBD1. V lost 1 base and J lost 5; bases outside the gene matches: 7. The CDR3 has 16 amino acids. Germline values: CDR1 SGHDN, CDR2 FVKESK.

Of note for this clone: The junction differs from germline at one of its ends, possibly a read error. The chain has TRBV7-7 and TRBJ2-5; TRBD2 is a possible D gene (6 bases). The CDR3 covers 15 residues. Looked up from germline, CDR1 is SSHAT and CDR2 is FNYEAQ (reference sequence). The CDR3 coding sequence is TGTGCTAGCAAGCCGGGGGATTTACTGTTGGAGACCCAGTACTTC. It specifies CASKPGDLLLETQYF.

The chain links TRBV25-1 to TRBJ1-4; 7 nucleotides agree with TRBD1. CDR1 MGHDK and CDR2 SYGVNS come from the germline V gene. The CDR3 contains 14 residues. V was pared by 5 bases and J by 8 bases, with 8 bases of the junction left unmatched. CDR3 nucleotide sequence: TGTGCCAGCAGTTTTGAGGGGGCTCGGGAAAAACTGTTTTTT. This encodes CASSFEGAREKLFF. Together with reference TRBV25-1 and TRBJ1-4, the CDR3 gives the full variable domain: EADIYQTPRYLVIGTGKKITLECSQTMGHDKMYWYQQDPGMELHLIHYSYGVNSTEKGDLSSESTVSRIRTEHFPLTLESARPSHTSQYLCASSFEGAREKLFFGSGTQLSVL.

The DNA of the CDR3 is TGTGCCAGCAGGGGACAGGACAGGGCCAACGTCCTGACTTTC. Translated: CASRGQDRANVLTF. The V and J genes are TRBV6-4 and TRBJ2-6; 8 positions match TRBD1. The germline CDR1 and CDR2 sequences are MRHNA and SNTAGT. This CDR3 has 14 residues. The trim removed 6 bases at V and 5 bases at J, leaving 3 bases unmatched.

The gene calls are TRBV5-4 and TRBJ2-3, with 10 nucleotides matching TRBD2. The J segment lost 4 bases and the V segment lost 2 bases, leaving 4 bases of the junction unmatched. The CDR3 extends over 15 amino acids. The germline V gene encodes CDR1 SGHNT and CDR2 YYREEE (reference sequence). The CDR3 is CASSFPSGRSDTQYF. For the CDR3, the DNA is TGTGCCAGCAGCTTTCCTAGCGGGAGATCAGATACGCAGTATTTT.

The chain links TRBV6-1 to TRBJ1-2; TRBD1 is a possible D gene (5 bases). CDR1 is MNHNS and CDR2 is SASEGT in the germline V gene. V gave up 0 bases and J gave up 6 bases, with 11 bases separating them. This CDR3 has 14 amino acids. CDR3 bases: TGTGCCAGCAGTGAAGCTGTGGAAGGGGATGGCTACACCTTC. It translates to CASSEAVEGDGYTF.

V and J are TRBV30 and TRBJ1-5; no reliable D call. The V end was cut by 2 bases, the J end by 5 bases, with 10 bases between. There are 13 residues in the CDR3. From germline, CDR1 is GTSNPN and CDR2 SVGIG (reference sequence). Here the CDR3 reads CAWSKGRDQPQHF. DNA of the CDR3: TGTGCCTGGAGTAAAGGTCGGGATCAGCCCCAGCATTTT.

The chain combines TRBV28 with TRBJ1-2, with D possibly matching TRBD1 (5 bases). This CDR3 has 13 residues. The ends were cut back, 5 bases at V and 6 bases at J, with 13 bases in the middle. Germline CDR1 MDHEN, CDR2 SYDVKM. CDR3 coding DNA: TGTGCCAGCAGTCCATGGGGGGAAAATGGCTACACCTTC. Protein sequence: CASSPWGENGYTF.

Concerning this clone: Its ends do not fully match the called genes, so a read error is possible. This chain uses TRBV13 with TRBJ2-7; TRBD2 agrees at 14 bases. Germline V CDR1 and CDR2: PRHDT, FYEKMQ (reference sequence). CDR3 length equals 13 residues. For the CDR3, the DNA is TGTGCCAGCAGCTTAAGGGGACTAGCGGGAGTGCACTTC. Its protein is CASSLRGLAGVHF.

The count of this clone is one. The chain employs TRBV9 and TRBJ2-1, with 14 positions matching TRBD2. Unmatched junction bases numbered 8, after V lost 4 bases and J lost 8 bases. Germline values: CDR1 SGDLS, CDR2 YYNGEE. The CDR3 length is 16 residues. The CDR3 region is CASSRFGGLAGDEQFF. The CDR3 DNA sequence: TGTGCCAGCAGCCGGTTCGGGGGACTAGCGGGAGATGAGCAGTTCTTC.

This clone occurred once. This chain links TRBV28 with TRBJ2-5; maybe TRBD1 (6 bases). Per germline, CDR1 MDHEN and CDR2 SYDVKM. The CDR3 runs 15 residues. V was trimmed by 5 bases and J by 0 bases, leaving 13 bases between them. DNA of the CDR3: TGTGCCAGCAGTCGGCGGACAGAGTACCAAGAGACCCAGTACTTC. As protein: CASSRRTEYQETQYF. The full variable domain, rest sourced from reference TRBV28 and TRBJ2-5, is DVKVTQSSRYLVKRTGEKVFLECVQDMDHENMFWYRQDPGLGLRLIYFSYDVKMKEKGDIPEGYSVSREKKERFSLILESASTNQTSMYLCASSRRTEYQETQYFGPGTRLLVL.

The genes are TRBV28 and TRBJ2-7; TRBD1 aligns across 10 bases. Per germline, CDR1 MDHEN and CDR2 SYDVKM. The ends lost 2 bases at V and 2 bases at J; junction bases unmatched: 3. There are 15 residues in the CDR3. The CDR3 region has the DNA TGTGCCAGCAGTTTACCCGGGACAGGGGCCTACGAGCAGTACTTC. This translates into CASSLPGTGAYEQYF.

CDR3 coding DNA: TGTGCCAGCAGCCCCTCCCCGCGGGAGGAGACCCAGTACTTC. Its translation is CASSPSPREETQYF. This rearrangement joins TRBV9 to TRBJ2-5, with 7 bases lining up with TRBD2. V trimming: 4 bases; J trimming: 5 bases; junction bases outside the gene matches: 8. The CDR3 extends over 14 amino acids. Looked up from germline, CDR1 is SGDLS and CDR2 is YYNGEE.

This clone has a handful of counts. The rearrangement uses TRBV30 and TRBJ2-1; 8 bases align to TRBD1. In germline, CDR1 is GTSNPN, CDR2 SVGIG (reference sequence). The V and J ends lost 1 base and 2 bases, in that order; junction bases with no gene match: 4. The CDR3 length is 15 residues. CDR3 nucleotides: TGTGCCTGGAGTGCTACGGACAGGGCCTACAATGAGCAGTTCTTC. Protein sequence: CAWSATDRAYNEQFF.